Listed here is a single T cell receptor (beta chain). This receptor's antigen is unknown. It has no much larger one-base neighbor in the sample; base qualities were not kept. This sample was included in a study of PD-1 blockade in classical Hodgkin lymphoma (dated by TCRdb to 2020 to 2021). With regard to the full study: A peripheral blood immune signature of response to PD-1 blockade in classical Hodgkin lymphoma was defined using TCR beta sequencing and CyTOF. Study-wide conclusions, independent of this receptor: The study covered only a single clinical trial cohort, and the causes of the repertoire differences, possibly disease activity or prior therapy, were still not defined. Newly diagnosed patients were reported to have lower baseline TCR diversity than healthy donors, and relapsed/refractory patients were reported to have lower baseline TCR diversity still.

The sample's time point label is to be understood as: newly diagnosed, previously untreated cHL patient sample. Magnetic negative selection with a Miltenyi CD4+ T cell isolation kit was used to purify CD4+ T cells from thawed PBMCs. To serve as a comparison group for the relapsed/refractory trial patients, PBMCs were sequenced from patients with newly diagnosed, previously untreated classical Hodgkin lymphoma. Peripheral blood was collected in 8 mL Vacutainer Cell Preparation Tubes, from which PBMCs were isolated by centrifugation and then cryopreserved. Purified CD4+ and CD8+ fractions were prepared only for cases in which an additional PBMC sample was available. Magnetically labelled cells were removed on LS columns in a quadroMACS separator, and the flow-through was retained as the purified fraction. The Qiagen DNeasy kit was used to extract genomic DNA from unsorted PBMCs and from the negatively selected CD4+ and CD8+ fractions. Using primers that anneal to V and J segments, immunoSEQ multiplex PCR amplified the TCR beta CDR3 regions. Amplification bias was minimized using a synthetic immune receptor repertoire, and residual bias was removed computationally after sequencing. On the study's bioinformatics: Repertoire diversity was quantified as the Shannon entropy index using custom Python scripts. Unsorted, CD4+ and CD8+ repertoires were analyzed separately, except for combined analyses in which CD4+ and CD8+ sequences were merged in silico. The table comes from immuneACCESS by way of TCRdb, which keeps in-frame sequences with V and J called. Part of the clones is missing from these tables; in studies checked, under half for an unresolved V gene and the rest for unknown reasons. V and J calls and clone size are given by that table; D and trimming were obtained from the DNA. Present in this sample are under 40,000 clones, less than 90% of which were seen just once. In total, the top ten clones hold around 1.3% of the sample.

From the cysteine up to the phenylalanine, the CDR3 has a length of 13 residues. The entry retains the CDR3 DNA only, 39 bases that are in frame from base 1. The junction shows trimming of 1 base on V and 7 bases on J, plus 8 bases between the germline ends. The germline V gene gives CDR1 as SGHNT and CDR2 as YENEEA. This clonotype was obtained from a human donor with classical Hodgkin lymphoma. Here the chain combines TRBV11-3 and TRBJ2-1; a tentative D call is TRBD1 (6 bases match). The source material was CD4+ T cells from blood. The nucleotide sequence is given as TGTGCCAGCAGCTTAGGGGGGCTTAATGAGCAGTTCTTC. Translated, this is CASSLGGLNEQFF.